This TCR beta chain was identified during a study of T cell responses to AZD1222 COVID-19 vaccine. Findings and caveats of the study: Females made up more of the donors, who were largely white British, and clonal diversity may have come out too low.

This clone appeared a single time. No antigen is known for it. The CDR3 extends over 14 amino acids. Between the trimmed V and J ends, which lost 1 base and 7 bases, there was a span of 10 bases. Per the germline V gene, CDR1 is MGHDK and CDR2 is SYGVNS. Only in-frame clones appear in the TCRdb table, and some are missing; sequencing was by immunoSEQ multiplex PCR. The data contain about 55,000 clones, about 89% of them seen just once; the ten biggest clones take up just under 2%. V usage is TRBV25-1 and J usage is TRBJ1-4; D remains unclear. The TCR comes from an adult in good health. Sample: peripheral blood, taken on day 0 of AZD1222 vaccination. The CDR3 bases are TGTGCCAGCAGTGAATTATTAGGGATTGAAAAACTGTTTTTT. It translates to CASSELLGIEKLFF.